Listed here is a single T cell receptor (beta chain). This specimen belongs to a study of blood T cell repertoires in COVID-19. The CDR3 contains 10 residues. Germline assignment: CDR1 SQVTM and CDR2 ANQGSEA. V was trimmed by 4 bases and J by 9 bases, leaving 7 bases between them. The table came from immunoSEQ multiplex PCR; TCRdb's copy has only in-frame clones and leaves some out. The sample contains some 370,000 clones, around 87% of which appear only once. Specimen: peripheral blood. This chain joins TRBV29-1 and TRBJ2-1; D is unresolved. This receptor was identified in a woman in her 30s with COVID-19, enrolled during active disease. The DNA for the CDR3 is TGCAGCGTTGTCCTCGGTGAGCAGTTCTTC. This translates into CSVVLGEQFF.